These 10 T cell receptor beta chains came from one sample sequenced in a study of T cells in Graves' hyperthyroidism and ophthalmopathy. RNA transcripts provided the source from which TCR beta CDR3 regions were amplified. An initial round of RT-PCR targeting the TCR CDR3 relied on the HTBI primer set. Each CDR3 protein gets one entry after TCRdb re-called the multiplex PCR reads with MiXCR. The sample holds about 380,000 distinct CDR3 sequences, about 14% seen once. Sequencing was carried out using blood. These receptor sequences come from a man under 40 with Graves' hyperthyroidism that later progressed to Graves' ophthalmopathy.

This clonotype was seen ten or more times. V and J are TRBV11-3 and TRBJ1-4, with D perhaps matching TRBD1 (5 bases). CDR1 is SGHNT, CDR2 YENEEA, per germline. V was clipped by 5 bases and J by 2 bases, with 15 bases between them. The CDR3 extends over 16 amino acids. CDR3 residues: CASSQGVGFTNEKLFF. CDR3 coding DNA: TGTGCCAGCAGCCAGGGTGTGGGATTCACTAATGAAAAACTGTTTTTT.

The CDR3 sequence: CASSDPGTGLDTQYF. CDR3 DNA: TGTGCCAGCAGCGACCCCGGGACAGGGTTAGATACGCAGTATTTT. The chain employs TRBV6-1 and TRBJ2-3; 9 bases fit TRBD1. V lost 6 bases to trimming and J lost 5 bases; unmatched junction nucleotides: 9. From germline, CDR1 is MNHNS and CDR2 SASEGT. This CDR3 has 15 residues.

The chain links TRBV10-2 to TRBJ2-2, with D perhaps TRBD2 (6 bases). Trimming took off 6 bases at V and 0 bases at J, with 14 bases between the two ends. The CDR3 length is 16 residues. Germline V lookup: CDR1 WSHSY, CDR2 SAAADI. The CDR3 nucleotides are TGCGCCAGCAGCCAGCGGGCAGGGACGAACACCGGGGAGCTGTTTTTT. It codes for CASSQRAGTNTGELFF.

This clonotype showed up just a few times. The chain combines TRBV6-1 with TRBJ2-1, with 7 nucleotides matching TRBD2. Unmatched junction bases numbered 4, after V lost 2 bases and J lost 0 bases. Germline CDR1 is MNHNS and CDR2 is SASEGT. This CDR3 contains 16 residues. CDR3 nucleotides: TGTGCCAGCAGTGAATGGGGAGGGAGCTCCTACAATGAGCAGTTCTTC. This sequence encodes CASSEWGGSSYNEQFF.

This clonotype was found many times. The V and J genes are TRBV7-2 and TRBJ2-2; D unresolved. The CDR3 extends over 15 amino acids. The V end was cut by 1 base, the J end by 0 bases, with 6 bases between. Germline CDR1 and CDR2: SGHTA and FQGNSA. The CDR3, as DNA: TGTGCCAGCAGCTTAGGTGGGACGAACACCGGGGAGCTGTTTTTT. Its translation: CASSLGGTNTGELFF.

This clonotype was recorded many times. The J gene is TRBJ2-3, the V gene TRBV5-1; D gene uncertain. This CDR3 contains 15 residues. V gave up 0 bases and J gave up 4 bases, with 12 bases separating them. Germline V CDR1 and CDR2: SGHRS, YFSETQ. In nucleotides, the CDR3 is TGCGCCAGCAGCTTGGACGCTCCATGGGCAGATACGCAGTATTTT. It is translated as CASSLDAPWADTQYF.

This clonotype was found many times. The chain employs TRBV2 and TRBJ1-5, with D uncertain. Trimming took 4 bases from V and 4 from J, leaving 8 bases between them. This CDR3 is built from 13 residues. CDR1 and CDR2 from the germline V gene are SNHLY and FYNNEI. The CDR3 here is CASSVSGNQPQHF. The CDR3 region has the DNA TGTGCCAGCAGTGTTTCCGGGAATCAGCCCCAGCATTTT.

The chain has TRBV6-2 or TRBV6-3 and TRBJ2-2, with 8 bases identical to TRBD2. The CDR3 is made up of 15 amino acids. Germline CDR1 is MNHEY and CDR2 is SVGEGT. V shed 2 bases, J shed 6 bases, and the junction held 5 bases outside the gene matches. This chain's CDR3 is CASSYQAGEAGELFF. The CDR3 DNA follows: TGTGCCAGCAGTTACCAAGCGGGAGAAGCCGGGGAGCTGTTTTTT.

The chain uses TRBV28 and TRBJ1-6; D perhaps matches TRBD1 (6 bases). Germline-derived CDR1 and CDR2 are MDHEN and SYDVKM. V was shortened by 5 bases and J by 1 base, with 9 bases between the two germline ends. This CDR3 comprises 15 residues. Here the CDR3 DNA reads TGTGCCAGCAGTCCGGGGACATCCTATAATTCACCCCTCCACTTT. It translates to CASSPGTSYNSPLHF.

The chain carries TRBV10-3 and TRBJ1-1; 8 bases map to TRBD1. The CDR3 spans 15 residues. The V gene end was trimmed by 3 bases and the J gene end by 4 bases; junction bases not matched to a gene: 7. In germline, CDR1 is ENHRY, CDR2 SYGVKD. The CDR3 DNA reads as TGTGCCATCAGTGACAAATCAGGGGGCCGCACTGAAGCTTTCTTT. It is translated as CAISDKSGGRTEAFF.